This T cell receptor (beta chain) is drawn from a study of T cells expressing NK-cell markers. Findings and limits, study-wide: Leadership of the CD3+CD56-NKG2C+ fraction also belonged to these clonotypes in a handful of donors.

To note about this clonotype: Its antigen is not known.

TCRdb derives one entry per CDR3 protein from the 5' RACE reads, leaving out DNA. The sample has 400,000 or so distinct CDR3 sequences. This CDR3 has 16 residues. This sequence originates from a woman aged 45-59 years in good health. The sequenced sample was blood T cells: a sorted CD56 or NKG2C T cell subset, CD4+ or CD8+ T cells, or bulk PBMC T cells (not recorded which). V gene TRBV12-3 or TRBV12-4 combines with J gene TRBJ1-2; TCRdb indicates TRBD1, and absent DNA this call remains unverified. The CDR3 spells CASSSHLQGPNYGYTF.